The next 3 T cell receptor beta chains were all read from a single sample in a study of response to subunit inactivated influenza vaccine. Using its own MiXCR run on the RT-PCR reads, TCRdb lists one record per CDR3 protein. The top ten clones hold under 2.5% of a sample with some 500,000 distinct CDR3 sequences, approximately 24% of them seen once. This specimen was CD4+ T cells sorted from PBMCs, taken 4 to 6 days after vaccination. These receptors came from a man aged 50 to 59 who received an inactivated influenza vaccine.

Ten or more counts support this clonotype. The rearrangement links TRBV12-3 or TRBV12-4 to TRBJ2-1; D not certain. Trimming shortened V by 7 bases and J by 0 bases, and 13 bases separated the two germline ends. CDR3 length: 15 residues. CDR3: CASTPSGSSYNEQFF. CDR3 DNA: TGTGCCAGCACTCCTTCAGGCAGCTCCTACAATGAGCAGTTCTTC.

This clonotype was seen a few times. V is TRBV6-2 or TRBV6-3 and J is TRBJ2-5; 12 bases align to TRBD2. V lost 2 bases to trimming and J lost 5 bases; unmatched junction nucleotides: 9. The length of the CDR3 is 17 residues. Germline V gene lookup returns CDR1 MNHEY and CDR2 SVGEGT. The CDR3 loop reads CASSYRLAGVGKETQYF. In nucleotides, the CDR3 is TGTGCCAGCAGTTACCGACTAGCGGGAGTAGGAAAGGAGACCCAGTACTTC.

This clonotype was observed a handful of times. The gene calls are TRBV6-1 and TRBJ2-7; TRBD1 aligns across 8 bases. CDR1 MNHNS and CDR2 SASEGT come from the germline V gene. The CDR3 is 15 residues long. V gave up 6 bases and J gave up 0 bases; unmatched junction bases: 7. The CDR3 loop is CASRMDRESSYEQYF. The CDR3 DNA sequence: TGTGCCAGCAGAATGGACAGGGAGAGCTCCTACGAGCAGTACTTC.